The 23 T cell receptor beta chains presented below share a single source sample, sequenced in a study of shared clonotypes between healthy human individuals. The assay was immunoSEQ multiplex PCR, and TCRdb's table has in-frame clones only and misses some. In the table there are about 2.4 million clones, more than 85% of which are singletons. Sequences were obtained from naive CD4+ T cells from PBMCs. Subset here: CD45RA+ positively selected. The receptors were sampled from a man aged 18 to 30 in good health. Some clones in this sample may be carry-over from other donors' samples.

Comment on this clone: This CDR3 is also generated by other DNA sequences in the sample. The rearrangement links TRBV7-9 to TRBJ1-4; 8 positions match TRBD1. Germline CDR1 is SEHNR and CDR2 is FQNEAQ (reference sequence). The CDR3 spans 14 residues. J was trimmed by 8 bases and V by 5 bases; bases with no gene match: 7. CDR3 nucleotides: TGTGCCAGCAGCCCACAGGGGGTGGGGGAAAAACTGTTTTTT. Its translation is CASSPQGVGEKLFF.

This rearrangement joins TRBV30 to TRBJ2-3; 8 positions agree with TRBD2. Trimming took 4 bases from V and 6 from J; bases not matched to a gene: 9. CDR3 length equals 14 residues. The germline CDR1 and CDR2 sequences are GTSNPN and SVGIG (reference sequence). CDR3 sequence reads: CAWNPGGYWDTQYF. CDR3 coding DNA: TGTGCCTGGAATCCGGGGGGGTATTGGGATACGCAGTATTTT.

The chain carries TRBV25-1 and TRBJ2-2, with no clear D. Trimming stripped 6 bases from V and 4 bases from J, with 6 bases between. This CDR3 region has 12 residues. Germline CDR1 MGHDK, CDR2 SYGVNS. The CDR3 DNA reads TGTGCCAGCAGGTTTAGCACCGGGGAGCTGTTTTTT. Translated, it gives CASRFSTGELFF.

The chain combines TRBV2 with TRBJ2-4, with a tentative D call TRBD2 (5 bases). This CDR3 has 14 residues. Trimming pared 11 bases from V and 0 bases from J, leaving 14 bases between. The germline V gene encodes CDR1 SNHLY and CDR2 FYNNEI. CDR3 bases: TGTGCCGACAAGCGGACCGTAGCCAAAAACATTCAGTACTTC. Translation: CADKRTVAKNIQYF.

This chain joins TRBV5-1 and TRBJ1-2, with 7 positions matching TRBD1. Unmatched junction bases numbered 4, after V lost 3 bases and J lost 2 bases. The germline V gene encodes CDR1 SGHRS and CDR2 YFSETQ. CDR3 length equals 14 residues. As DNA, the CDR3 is TGCGCCAGCAGCTCTCTGGACAGGAACTATGGCTACACCTTC. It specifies CASSSLDRNYGYTF. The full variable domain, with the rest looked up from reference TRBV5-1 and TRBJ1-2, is KAGVTQTPRYLIKTRGQQVTLSCSPISGHRSVSWYQQTPGQGLQFLFEYFSETQRNKGNFPGRFSGRQFSNSRSEMNVSTLELGDSALYLCASSSLDRNYGYTFGSGTRLTVV.

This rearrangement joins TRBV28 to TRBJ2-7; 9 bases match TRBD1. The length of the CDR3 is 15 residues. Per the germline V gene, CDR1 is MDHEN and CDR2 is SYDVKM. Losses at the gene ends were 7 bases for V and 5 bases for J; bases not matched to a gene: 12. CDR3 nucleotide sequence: TGTGCCAGCACCCCTACCGGGACAGGGAGGCACGAGCAGTACTTC. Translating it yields CASTPTGTGRHEQYF.

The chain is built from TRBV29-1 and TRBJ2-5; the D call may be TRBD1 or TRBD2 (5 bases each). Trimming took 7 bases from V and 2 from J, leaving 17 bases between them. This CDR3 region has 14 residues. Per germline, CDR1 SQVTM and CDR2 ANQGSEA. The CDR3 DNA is TGCAGCGCGGACCTCCAGGGCGGGCAAGAGACCCAGTACTTC. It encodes CSADLQGGQETQYF.

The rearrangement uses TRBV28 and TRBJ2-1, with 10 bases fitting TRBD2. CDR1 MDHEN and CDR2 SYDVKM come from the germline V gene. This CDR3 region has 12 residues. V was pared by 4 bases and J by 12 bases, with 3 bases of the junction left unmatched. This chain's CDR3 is CASSYIAGGQFF. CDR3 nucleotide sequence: TGTGCCAGCAGTTACATAGCGGGAGGGCAGTTCTTC.

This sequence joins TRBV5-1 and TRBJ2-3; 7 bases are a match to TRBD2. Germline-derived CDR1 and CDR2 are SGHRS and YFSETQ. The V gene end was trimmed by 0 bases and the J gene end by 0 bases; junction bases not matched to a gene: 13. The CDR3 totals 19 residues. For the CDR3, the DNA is TGCGCCAGCAGCTTGGGACCCCTCCTAGCGGAGACTAGCACAGATACGCAGTATTTT. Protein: CASSLGPLLAETSTDTQYF.

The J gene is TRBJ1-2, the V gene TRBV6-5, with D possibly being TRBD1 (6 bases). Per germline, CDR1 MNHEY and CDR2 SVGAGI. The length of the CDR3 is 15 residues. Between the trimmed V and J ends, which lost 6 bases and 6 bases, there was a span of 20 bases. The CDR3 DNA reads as TGTGCCAGCAGCCTCTTGGGGGACACGGGCGATGGCTACACCTTC. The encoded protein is CASSLLGDTGDGYTF.

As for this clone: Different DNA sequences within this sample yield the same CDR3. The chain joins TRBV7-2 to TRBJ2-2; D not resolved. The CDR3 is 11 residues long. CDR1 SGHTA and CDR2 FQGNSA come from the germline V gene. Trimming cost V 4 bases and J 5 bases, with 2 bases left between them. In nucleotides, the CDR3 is TGTGCCAGCAGCTCTACCGGGGAGCTGTTTTTT. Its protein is CASSSTGELFF.

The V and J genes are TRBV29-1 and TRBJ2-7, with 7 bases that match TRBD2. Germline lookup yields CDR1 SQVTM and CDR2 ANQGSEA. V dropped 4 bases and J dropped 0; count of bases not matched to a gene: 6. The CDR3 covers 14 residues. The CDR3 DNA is TGCAGCGTTGGGGGGGGAGCTACCTCCTACGAGCAGTACTTC. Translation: CSVGGGATSYEQYF.

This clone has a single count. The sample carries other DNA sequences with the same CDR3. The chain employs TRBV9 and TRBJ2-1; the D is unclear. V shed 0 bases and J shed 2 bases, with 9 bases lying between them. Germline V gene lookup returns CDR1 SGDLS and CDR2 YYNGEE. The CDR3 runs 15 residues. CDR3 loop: CASSVGGGTYNEQFF. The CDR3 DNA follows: TGTGCCAGCAGCGTAGGGGGTGGAACCTACAATGAGCAGTTCTTC.

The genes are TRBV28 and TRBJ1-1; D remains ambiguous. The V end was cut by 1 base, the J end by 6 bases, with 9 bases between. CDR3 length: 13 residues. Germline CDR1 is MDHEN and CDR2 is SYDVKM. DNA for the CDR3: TGTGCCAGCAGTTTATTATCCACCCCTGAAGCTTTCTTT. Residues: CASSLLSTPEAFF.

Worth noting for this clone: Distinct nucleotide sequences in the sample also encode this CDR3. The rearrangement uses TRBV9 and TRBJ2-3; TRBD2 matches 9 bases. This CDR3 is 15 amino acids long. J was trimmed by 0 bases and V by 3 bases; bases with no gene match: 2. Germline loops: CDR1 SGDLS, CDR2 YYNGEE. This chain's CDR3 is CASSATSGSTDTQYF. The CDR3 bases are TGTGCCAGCAGCGCCACTAGCGGGAGCACAGATACGCAGTATTTT.

The CDR3 coding sequence is TGTGCCAGCACCCCGACTAGCTTGTCCTACAATGAGCAGTTCTTC. Its translation: CASTPTSLSYNEQFF. V gene TRBV7-9 combines with J gene TRBJ2-1; 7 bases fit TRBD2. V was clipped by 7 bases and J by 1 base; unmatched bases: 7. The CDR3 loop spans 15 amino acids. The V gene's germline CDR1 is SEHNR and CDR2 FQNEAQ (reference sequence).

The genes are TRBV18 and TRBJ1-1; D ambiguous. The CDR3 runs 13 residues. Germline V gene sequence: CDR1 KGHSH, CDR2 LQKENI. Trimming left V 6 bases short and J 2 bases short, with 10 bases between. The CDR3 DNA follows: TGTGCCAGCTCCTATGACGATAACACTGAAGCTTTCTTT. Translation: CASSYDDNTEAFF.

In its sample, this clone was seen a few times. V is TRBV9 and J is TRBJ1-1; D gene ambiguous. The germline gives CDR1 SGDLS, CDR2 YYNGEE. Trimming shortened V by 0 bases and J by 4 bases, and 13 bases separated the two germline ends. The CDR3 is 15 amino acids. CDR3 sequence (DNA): TGTGCCAGCAGCGTAGAAGTCAAAGGGTCCACTGAAGCTTTCTTT. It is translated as CASSVEVKGSTEAFF. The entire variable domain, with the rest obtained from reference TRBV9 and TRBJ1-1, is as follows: DSGVTQTPKHLITATGQRVTLRCSPRSGDLSVYWYQQSLDQGLQFLIQYYNGEERAKGNILERFSAQQFPDLHSELNLSSLELGDSALYFCASSVEVKGSTEAFFGQGTRLTVV.

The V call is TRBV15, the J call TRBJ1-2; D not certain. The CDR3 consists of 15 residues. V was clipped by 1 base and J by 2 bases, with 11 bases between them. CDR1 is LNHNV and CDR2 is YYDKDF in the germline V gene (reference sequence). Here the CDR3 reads CATSRGAPGNYGYTF. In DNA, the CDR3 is TGTGCCACCAGCAGAGGAGCCCCGGGAAACTATGGCTACACCTTC.

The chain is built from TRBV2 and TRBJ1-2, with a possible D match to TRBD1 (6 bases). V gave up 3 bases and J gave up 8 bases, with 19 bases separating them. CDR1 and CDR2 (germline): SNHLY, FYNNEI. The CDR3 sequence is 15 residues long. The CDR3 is CASSDKGTLGGGYTF. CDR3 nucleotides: TGTGCCAGCAGTGATAAAGGGACACTTGGAGGAGGCTACACCTTC.

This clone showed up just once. The CDR3 sequence is CASSIRRHSDEKLFF. The CDR3 nucleotides are TGTGCCAGCAGTATCCGACGGCATTCGGATGAAAAACTGTTTTTT. The rearrangement joins TRBV28 to TRBJ1-4; D remains unclear. CDR1 is MDHEN, CDR2 SYDVKM, per germline. Trimming removed 5 bases at V and 6 bases at J, with 16 bases between. This CDR3 is 15 amino acids long.

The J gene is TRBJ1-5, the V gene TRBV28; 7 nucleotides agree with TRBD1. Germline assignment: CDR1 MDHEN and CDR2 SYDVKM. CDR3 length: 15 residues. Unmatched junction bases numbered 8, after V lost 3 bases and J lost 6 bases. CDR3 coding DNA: TGTGCCAGCAGTTTGGGGACAGTTGATAGTCAGCCCCAGCATTTT. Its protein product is CASSLGTVDSQPQHF.

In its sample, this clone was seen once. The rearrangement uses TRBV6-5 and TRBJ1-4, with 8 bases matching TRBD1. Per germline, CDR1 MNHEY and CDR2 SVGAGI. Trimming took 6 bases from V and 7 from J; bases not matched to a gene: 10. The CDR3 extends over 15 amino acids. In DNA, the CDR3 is TGTGCCAGCAGGAAGGACAGGGTTTACAGTGAAAAACTGTTTTTT. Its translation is CASRKDRVYSEKLFF.